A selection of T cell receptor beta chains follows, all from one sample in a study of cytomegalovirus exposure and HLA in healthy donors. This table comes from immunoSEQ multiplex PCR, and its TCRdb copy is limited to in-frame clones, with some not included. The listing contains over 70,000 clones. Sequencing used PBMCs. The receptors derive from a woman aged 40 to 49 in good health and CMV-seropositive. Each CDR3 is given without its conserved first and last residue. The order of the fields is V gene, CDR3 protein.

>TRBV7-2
ASSPTSNNYGYT
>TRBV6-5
ASSYQYSGANVLT
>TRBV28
ASSQGQGRNQPQH
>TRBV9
ASCPTGDEYNEQF
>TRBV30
AYRPGSSGNTIY
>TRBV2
ASRGQGGEETQY
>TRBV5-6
ASSHLAGGSFAYNEQF
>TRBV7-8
ASSLGGESYEQY
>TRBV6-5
ASSRDFGTEKLF
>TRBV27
ASSTHRGRTEAF
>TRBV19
ASIRGDATEAF
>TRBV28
ASSTLFLSGRALGELF
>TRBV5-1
ASSLAYRAGGHTGELF
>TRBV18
ASSPEILAGGENEQF
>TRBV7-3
ASSPTGGIFNTEAF
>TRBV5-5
ASSLQRVNTEAF
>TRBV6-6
ASSYSKGGDYGYT
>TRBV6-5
ASSRGRADTQY
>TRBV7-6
ASSPYRNTEAF
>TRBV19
ASSIRWLAGDSGANVLT
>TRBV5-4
ASSLASGSTAGELF
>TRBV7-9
ASSSEVQGIEAF
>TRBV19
ASSITVSTEAF
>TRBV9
ASSVGASGRGGTQY
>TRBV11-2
ASSFNEGTEAF
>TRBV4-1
ASSQGQGGMGYEQY
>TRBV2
ASRGTSGARDTQY
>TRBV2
ASSPQGRSYEQY
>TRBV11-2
ASSAGQGYGYT
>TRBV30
APRSVGGVQETQY
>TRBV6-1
ASSVSGEVVTQY
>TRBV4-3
ASSQDTGNTEAF
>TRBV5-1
ASSLDSGAPYEQY
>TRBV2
ASSVQTETQY